This TCR beta chain was found in a study of regulatory T cells in long-lasting Graves disease. Time point in this sample: newly diagnosed GD, antithyroid drugs for less than 3 months. Making the TCR library involved RNA that had been extracted from PBMCs. HTBI primers from iRepertoire and Arm-PCR of CDR3 regions yielded the TCR beta libraries. TCRdb called the multiplex PCR reads again in MiXCR, with one record for every CDR3 protein. Of around 470,000 distinct CDR3 sequences listed, 13% to 15% are singletons. This clonotype was counted many times. Another study also made use of these data, one on T cells in Graves' hyperthyroidism and ophthalmopathy. That source notes: Hyperthyroidism patients were newly diagnosed, had disease duration under 2 months, and were aged 18 to 65 years.

The receptor comes from a woman aged 50 to 60 with Graves disease. The sequenced sample was peripheral blood mononuclear cells (PBMCs), obtained at new diagnosis, from a patient treated with antithyroid drugs.

The CDR3 coding sequence is TGTGCCAGCAGTTTTCGGGGGTACCAAGAGACCCAGTACTTC. Its protein is CASSFRGYQETQYF. The chain links TRBV28 to TRBJ2-5; D may be TRBD2 (6 bases). The CDR3 covers 14 residues. Germline V gene sequence: CDR1 MDHEN, CDR2 SYDVKM. The V end was cut by 3 bases, the J end by 0 bases, with 8 bases between.